The T cell receptor beta chain under discussion was sequenced for a study of cytomegalovirus exposure and HLA in healthy donors (dated by TCRdb to between 2016 and 2019). For the study in its entirety: According to an earlier analysis of 550 to 700 of the donors, 150 million to 200 million T cells yielded roughly 110 million unique TCR beta sequences and more than 250 Gb of sequence data. HLA typing included class I and class II loci at four-digit resolution. Besides the first cohort of some 670 subjects, a separate validation cohort made up of roughly 120 different subjects was used. Alongside the repertoire data, information on donor age, sex, ethnicity and CMV serostatus was compiled. To predict cytomegalovirus infection status, the study brought together high-throughput TCR immunosequencing, statistical association of individual TCRs with disease status, and machine learning. A later genetic analysis used genome-wide SNP genotypes for about 55% of the 666 donors, treating that subset as a discovery cohort. Typing coverage differed by locus: A, B, C, DRB1 and DQB1 were typed in roughly 620-630 donors, DQA1 in approximately 520, DPA1 in 606, and DPB1 in around 440. The study profiled the T cell repertoires of more than 500 subjects by immunosequencing and related them to cytomegalovirus serostatus. A later analysis re-analyzed previously published TCR beta repertoires from about 730 donors and added high-resolution HLA genotyping to study TCR occurrence patterns. Rather than using new phenotypic data, the later analysis identified candidate immune exposures from TCR beta sequences and from how often those sequences occurred across donors. Five DR-DQ haplotypes were handled as single units for association and clustering because linkage in the cohort was strong. The aim of the study was to test whether cataloging public T cell receptors could identify signatures of past pathogen exposure. Of the 300 to 500 genotyped donors, 81% were placed in the genetic ancestry cluster associated with self-reported Caucasian donors. In an earlier analysis of around 540 of the donors, high-throughput TCR beta sequencing was used to judge whether each TCR beta V gene segment behaved as functional or pseudogenic. An early release that covered fewer than 800 HLA-typed donors contained approximately 320 gigabases of sequencing data and tens of millions of unique TCR sequences. Every repertoire in the discovery cohort had been generated on one and the same sequencing platform. Among over 350 genotyped donors of the cohort, an average of around 240,000 unique TCR beta nucleotide sequences were sequenced per donor, roughly 18% of them non-productive.

The cohort comprised some 730 healthy bone marrow donors. At the time of sampling, all cohort members were nominally healthy, though unrecorded immune exposures were likely present. The donor tested CMV seronegative, placing the donor among the 350 or so seronegative members of the cohort. Each donor provided a peripheral blood sample, and peripheral blood mononuclear cells were used for TCR beta sequencing. Genomic DNA was extracted from the blood cell samples with the Qiagen DNeasy Blood Extraction Kit. Overall results and qualifications from the work: According to a later analysis, TCR association rates differed among HLA loci, with DRB1 alleles showing the most associated TCRs and HLA-C alleles showing the fewest. In both the original and validation cohorts, the classifier was reported to diagnose cytomegalovirus status with high specificity and sensitivity. Presence/absence analyses assumed roughly uniform sequencing depth across donors, an assumption that may not hold. Because HLA typing was unavailable for some donors at each locus, only the typed subset was used in association tests. The sequencing pipeline was judged likely to have produced a cluster of highly shared sequence variants as a technical artifact. CMV serostatus was the only immune exposure information available for the cohort. A further reported finding was that TCR beta sequences accurately predicted the HLA-A and HLA-B alleles for most subjects in the first cohort. According to a later analysis, parvovirus B19, influenza, CMV and Epstein-Barr virus appeared linked to several top co-occurrence clusters. In a later genetic analysis, a missense DCLRE1C variant was associated with V-gene and J-gene trimming of TCR beta chains, and the association was replicated in an independent cohort. Only TCR beta chains were sequenced in this cohort, and the absence of alpha or paired-chain data limited detectable features. A few of the identified cytomegalovirus-associated TCR beta chains were confirmed in vitro to be specific for cytomegalovirus antigens. At a false discovery rate of 0.05, a later analysis linked 16,951 TCR beta sequences to specific HLA alleles. In the study, 150 to 200 TCR beta chains were listed as associated with cytomegalovirus. In a later analysis, HLA-associated TCR beta chains showed more clonal expansion and lower generation probabilities than non-associated chains that were equally common. Correlated functional status among segregating V segments might reflect linkage disequilibrium, but an unknown experimental factor could not be ruled out. Assigning TCR associations to individual alleles was difficult when HLA alleles, especially DR and DQ, strongly co-occurred. In a later genetic analysis, fewer N-insertions in productive TCRs were reported among donors in an Asian-associated ancestry cluster than the 666-donor mean. It was suggested by the authors that the approach could potentially be generalized to other disease states and immunological phenotypes. Because counts were too low, about 18 rarely observed V segments, including chromosome 9 orphons, were left out of the earlier analysis of a few hundred of the donors. Most TCR sequences were observed very rarely across donors, whereas some public TCRs were present in many individuals. According to a later analysis, most CMV-associated TCR beta chains appeared to be HLA-restricted, and the HLA associations seemed to be driven largely by CMV exposure. In an earlier analysis of 450 to 750 of the donors, most TCR beta V segments appeared in productive rearrangements about 90% or about 30% of the time, broadly matching IMGT annotations.

Of note for this clone: The antigen this receptor binds is unknown. Base quality data are lacking; no much larger clone is found one base away.

Library prep was done by the immunoSEQ multiplex PCR assay. For the multiplex PCR, a mixture combining 60 forward primers for TCR Vbeta segments and 13 reverse primers for TCR Jbeta segments was used. The CDR3 region of rearranged TCR beta genes was amplified from genomic DNA by a multiplex PCR assay. Amplified TCR beta libraries were sequenced as 87-base-pair reads on the Illumina HiSeq System. The authors' pipeline ran thus. In a later analysis, approximately 74 million unique TCR beta chains were counted across the roughly 700 repertoires, and about 10 million of these chains were shared by at least two donors. Raw reads were error-corrected and collapsed into unique sequences by a nearest-neighbor algorithm in which closely related sequences were merged to remove PCR and sequencing errors. CDR3 sequences were aligned to IMGT reference sequences to assign V, D and J gene segments. Each retained sequence needed at least a six-nucleotide match to both a V gene segment and a J gene segment. Rearrangements were called productive when the CDR3 lacked stop codons and stayed in frame with V and J; all others were non-productive. Following IMGT convention, CDR3 was defined as the stretch from the second conserved V-encoded cysteine to the conserved J-encoded phenylalanine. The earlier analysis of about 590 of the donors excluded sequences that lacked an unambiguous match to a single V gene segment. In an earlier analysis of 500 to 750 of the donors, V segments were called functional above 56.7% productive rearrangements and were called segregating when the between-donor standard deviation exceeded 5%. To diagnose cytomegalovirus status from the catalog of TCR beta chain sequences, a statistical classification framework was built. V and J gene assignment, in a later analysis, came from comparing TCR nucleotide sequences with IMGT/GENE-DB human TR gene sequences. In a later analysis, CDR3 sequences and most-parsimonious VDJ recombination scenarios were assigned using the TCRdist pipeline. In a later analysis, every TCR beta chain was defined by the combination of its CDR3 amino acid sequence and its V-gene family, and reads without a unique V-gene family were dropped. A later analysis removed 500 to 650 highly shared, low-generation-probability nucleotide sequences to deal with suspected cross-contamination and a sequencing artifact. In a later analysis, a clonal expansion index for each public chain was calculated from normalized within-repertoire ranks of inferred template counts. In a later analysis, generation probabilities were computed using a VDJ recombination model fitted to out-of-frame rearrangements, and the results were checked against IGoR. Hypergeometric tests were used in a later analysis to score TCR-TCR, TCR-HLA and TCR-CMV co-occurrence, with a repertoire-size bias correction applied to the TCR pairs. A later analysis estimated false discovery rates by permuting HLA or CMV assignments 20 times. In a later analysis, co-occurring TCRs were grouped using DBSCAN, with TCRdist sequence similarity added in when clustering inside HLA-allele-positive subsets. Repertoires with fewer than 30,000 or more than 120,000 public chains, plus five repertoires with anomalous nucleotide sharing, were excluded from co-occurrence clustering. TCRdb retrieved this table from immuneACCESS and kept in-frame rearrangements only. Not all clones are present; in checked studies, unresolved V genes account for under half, and no reason is known for the remainder. V and J calls plus clone size are reproduced from that table; the DNA served to infer D and trimming. This sample is represented by more than 150,000 clones; roughly 80% of them were singletons. Of the sample, 1.5% to 1.7% is held by the ten largest clones.

The sequence was obtained from a man aged 35 to 55 in good health and CMV-seronegative. The source material was PBMCs.

CDR3 protein: CASSRLAGEAEQFF. The DNA sequence follows: TGTGCCAGCAGTCGACTAGCGGGGGAGGCTGAGCAGTTCTTC. The rearrangement joined TRBV2 to TRBJ2-1; 12 central nucleotides agree with TRBD2. V is pruned by 5 bases and J by 9 bases, leaving 5 bases of the junction without a gene match. CDR1 and CDR2 are drawn from the germline V gene: SNHLY, FYNNEI. Its CDR3 holds 14 amino acids, cysteine through phenylalanine. Of the read, only the CDR3 DNA is kept; its 42 bases are in frame from base 1.